Listed below are T cell receptor beta chains from one sample, sequenced in a study of coeliac disease. Measured with immunoSEQ multiplex PCR; TCRdb has only the in-frame clones, and not every one. This table has approximately 4,400 clones, about 63% appearing once. Sequencing input: intraepithelial lymphocytes from the gut. The receptors were gathered from a human donor with active celiac disease. Both conserved end residues are part of each CDR3. The order of the fields is D gene, V gene, clone size, J gene, CDR3 DNA, CDR3 protein. The D gene is left open where the match is weak. Some rows have no size entry. The others give once, few or many, or a class for an expanded clone.

NA	TRBV6-5	NA	TRBJ1-2	TGTGCCAGCAGTTACAGGGGAATCTATGGCTACACCTTC	CASSYRGIYGYTF
NA	TRBV4-1	NA	TRBJ2-1	TGCGCCAGCAGCCATTGCGAGGGAGAGGATGAGCAGTTCTTC	CASSHCEGEDEQFF
TRBD1	TRBV30	NA	TRBJ1-5	TGTGCCTGGACCCCACAGGACAGGGGGAACTCTCAGCCCCAGCATTTT	CAWTPQDRGNSQPQHF
NA	TRBV10-1	NA	TRBJ1-3	TGCGCCATCGGGACTTTCTCTGGAAACACCATATATTTT	CAIGTFSGNTIYF
NA	TRBV18	medium-sized	TRBJ2-7	TGTGCCAGCTCACCACCGAGGGCCGGGATATCCTACGAGCAGTACTTC	CASSPPRAGISYEQYF
NA	TRBV28	NA	TRBJ1-2	TGTGCCAGCAGTTTATCCCCTGCGGGCTATGGCTACACCTTC	CASSLSPAGYGYTF
TRBD1	TRBV28	few	TRBJ1-1	TGTGCCAGCAGCCGACCCGGGACAGGGCGGGTGACTGAAGCTTTCTTT	CASSRPGTGRVTEAFF
NA	TRBV5-1	NA	TRBJ2-1	TGCGCCAGCAGCTTAGGACGGGGGTTCAATGAGCAGTTCTTC	CASSLGRGFNEQFF
NA	TRBV27	NA	TRBJ2-1	TGTGCCAGCAGCCGGGTACCGGGAGAGTTCAATGAGCAGTTCTTC	CASSRVPGEFNEQFF
TRBD1	TRBV5-5	NA	TRBJ2-5	TGTGCCAGCAGCTTGTACAGGGGAGAGACCCAGTACTTC	CASSLYRGETQYF
TRBD1	TRBV27	NA	TRBJ1-5	TGTGCCAGCAGTTATACAGGGGTTCAGCCCCAGCATTTT	CASSYTGVQPQHF
NA	TRBV14	NA	TRBJ2-7	TGTGCCAGCAGAAAGACTGGAAACTCCTACGAGCAGTACTTC	CASRKTGNSYEQYF
TRBD1	TRBV2	NA	TRBJ2-2	TGTGCCAGCAGTTACTGGACAGGGGCGGGCCGTCCCGCCGGGGAGCTGTTTTTT	CASSYWTGAGRPAGELFF
NA	TRBV5-1	NA	TRBJ2-7	TGCGCCAGCAGCTTGTCGGCACAGGGAGTATGGGACGAGCAGTACTTC	CASSLSAQGVWDEQYF
NA	TRBV28	NA	TRBJ1-2	TGTGCCAGCAGTCGTCCACAGGGAGTTGGGGACTATGGCTACACCTTC	CASSRPQGVGDYGYTF
NA	TRBV28	medium-sized	TRBJ1-4	TGTGCAGCTGCGGGAGCTAATGAAAAACTGTTTTTT	CAAAGANEKLFF
TRBD1	TRBV7-4	few	TRBJ1-2	TGTGCCAGCAGCCCACGGACAGGGCTGGGTTTTATCCCGACCTCCTATGGCTACACCTTC	CASSPRTGLGFIPTSYGYTF
NA	TRBV7-9	NA	TRBJ1-4	TGTGCCAGCAGCTTAGATCGGACGGGGGGCTATAATGAAAAACTGTTTTTT	CASSLDRTGGYNEKLFF
TRBD2	TRBV27	once	TRBJ2-7	TGTGCCAGCAGTCCCCGGACTAGCGGGACCTACGAGCAGTACTTC	CASSPRTSGTYEQYF
NA	TRBV14	once	TRBJ1-1	TGTGCCAGCAGCCAAGATCGGGTGCCTTGGCATGGGAACACTGAAGCTTTCTTT	CASSQDRVPWHGNTEAFF
TRBD2	TRBV7-3	NA	TRBJ2-1	TGTGCCAGCAGCCCCAATAGCGGGAGCCACAATGAGCAGTTCTTC	CASSPNSGSHNEQFF
TRBD2	TRBV27	NA	TRBJ2-4	TGTGCCAGCAGTTTGGGACTAGCGGGAACGGGAAACATTCAGTACTTC	CASSLGLAGTGNIQYF
NA	TRBV21-1	few	TRBJ2-1	TGTGCCAGCAGCAAAGGCTACCTAGGGGTCTTC	CASSKGYLGVF
NA	TRBV11-2	NA	TRBJ1-1	TGTGCCAGCAGCCGCCCGGGGTCAGAAGCTTTCTTT	CASSRPGSEAFF
NA	TRBV21-1	NA	TRBJ1-5	TGTGCCAGCAGGTTGCTTATACTACATTGGCATCATCAGCCCCAGCATTTT	CASRLLILHWHHQPQHF
NA	TRBV5-1	NA	TRBJ1-1	TGCGCCAGCAGCACCTCGACAGATTTGAACACTGAAGCTTTCTTT	CASSTSTDLNTEAFF
TRBD2	TRBV4-3	few	TRBJ2-1	TGCGCCAGCAGCCGAGGAGCCTCGGGACTAGCGGAGAGCTACTACAATGAGCAGTTCTTC	CASSRGASGLAESYYNEQFF
NA	TRBV27	once	TRBJ2-7	TGTGCCAGCAGTTTAGGTATTTTGGGACACAACTACGAGCAGTACTTC	CASSLGILGHNYEQYF
NA	TRBV11-2	few	TRBJ2-1	TGTGCCAGCAGCCCGAGGGGGTCGGGGAACAATGAGCAGTTCTTC	CASSPRGSGNNEQFF
NA	TRBV30	NA	TRBJ2-5	TGTGCCTGGAGTGCTTCACAGGGTGCGACCCAGTACTTC	CAWSASQGATQYF
TRBD2	TRBV27	NA	TRBJ2-7	TGTGCCAGCAGTAGCGGGACCAATCCTAACTTCTACGAGCAGTACTTC	CASSSGTNPNFYEQYF
TRBD2	TRBV11-1	NA	TRBJ2-3	TGTGCCAGCAGCTCGGGAGGAGGGGAATTCACAGATACGCAGTATTTT	CASSSGGGEFTDTQYF
NA	TRBV6-4	NA	TRBJ2-7	TGTGCCAGCAGTGGCGGTAGCTACGAGCAGTACTTC	CASSGGSYEQYF
TRBD1	TRBV15	once	TRBJ2-3	TGTGCCACCAGCAGAGGGGGTGGACAGGGAGAGCAGTATTTT	CATSRGGGQGEQYF
TRBD2	TRBV19	NA	TRBJ2-5	TGTGCCAGTAGTATCAGCGGGAGGACCCAAGAGACCCAGTACTTC	CASSISGRTQETQYF
NA	TRBV2	NA	TRBJ1-1	TGTGCCAGCAGTGAAGCTGGACAGTTTAACACTGAAGCTTTCTTT	CASSEAGQFNTEAFF
NA	TRBV29-1	NA	TRBJ2-7	TGCAGCGTTGGACTCCAAGCATACCACGAGCAGTACTTC	CSVGLQAYHEQYF
TRBD2	TRBV7-8	NA	TRBJ2-3	TGTGCCAGCAGCTTAGCGTCGGCGGGAGGGCCAGATACGCAGTATTTT	CASSLASAGGPDTQYF
NA	TRBV27	few	TRBJ2-7	TGTGCCAGCAGTTTAGGGCAGGGGGGCTACGAGCAGTACTTC	CASSLGQGGYEQYF
NA	TRBV7-9	NA	TRBJ2-7	TGTGCCAGCAGCTTAGATCGTCGGGGTCCCCTTTCCTACGAGCAGTACTTC	CASSLDRRGPLSYEQYF
TRBD2	TRBV11-2	few	TRBJ2-2	TGTGCCAGCAGCTTAGGGGCGAAGCGGGGACTCACCGGGGAGCTGTTTTTT	CASSLGAKRGLTGELFF
NA	TRBV27	NA	TRBJ1-5	TGTGCCAGCAGTTTATCTTCGGTCTCAGGGAATCAGCCCCAGCATTTT	CASSLSSVSGNQPQHF
NA	TRBV10-3	NA	TRBJ2-5	TGTGCCATCAGTCCCGGGACTGGCCAAGAGACCCAGTACTTC	CAISPGTGQETQYF
TRBD2	TRBV29-1	NA	TRBJ2-1	TGCAGCGTCGTCGGACTAGCGGCCAACTACAATGAGCAGTTCTTC	CSVVGLAANYNEQFF
NA	TRBV7-9	NA	TRBJ2-7	TGTGCCAGCAGCACCCCTGGAGCTGGGGAGCAGTACTTC	CASSTPGAGEQYF
TRBD2	TRBV28	NA	TRBJ2-3	TGTGCCAGCAGCACCCCTAACCCGACAACTAGCGGAGGACCCACAGATACGCAGTATTTT	CASSTPNPTTSGGPTDTQYF
TRBD1	TRBV7-2	NA	TRBJ2-1	TGTGCCAGCAGCACGGGACAGGGTAATGAGCAGTTCTTC	CASSTGQGNEQFF
NA	TRBV7-9	once	TRBJ2-7	TGTGCCTTAGCCGACGAGCAGTACTTC	CALADEQYF
TRBD1	TRBV10-2	few	TRBJ2-7	TGCGCCAGCCATGCCCGGGACAGGGCTACCTACAGCTCCTACGAGCAGTACTTC	CASHARDRATYSSYEQYF
NA	TRBV6-5	NA	TRBJ2-7	TGTGCCACGTCGACAGACTACGAGCAGTACTTC	CATSTDYEQYF
TRBD2	TRBV13	NA	TRBJ2-3	TGTGCCAGCAGCTTTCCGGGAGGGACTAGCACAGATACGCAGTATTTT	CASSFPGGTSTDTQYF
NA	TRBV7-3	NA	TRBJ1-5	TGTGCCAGCAGCTTACGGGGCAATCAGCCCCAGCATTTT	CASSLRGNQPQHF
NA	TRBV5-1	medium-sized	TRBJ1-1	TGCGCCAGCAGCCTGTTCGGAGCTGAAGCTTTCTTT	CASSLFGAEAFF
NA	TRBV4-2	few	TRBJ1-5	TGTGCCAGCAGCCCGTTCGGGGGGCAGCCCCAGCATTTT	CASSPFGGQPQHF
TRBD2	TRBV6-5	NA	TRBJ2-7	TGTGCCACCCAGACTAGCGGGATGTACGAGCAGTACTTC	CATQTSGMYEQYF
NA	TRBV19	few	TRBJ2-7	TGTGCCAGTAGCTGGACAGCACGTAACGAGCAGTACTTC	CASSWTARNEQYF
TRBD2	TRBV6-4	NA	TRBJ2-1	TGTGCCACCGGCGGGGAGGGAAATGAGCAGTTCTTC	CATGGEGNEQFF
NA	TRBV29-1	NA	TRBJ1-2	TGCAGCGCTAAAAACAGCTATGGCTACACCTTC	CSAKNSYGYTF
TRBD1	TRBV7-9	NA	TRBJ1-1	TGTGCCAGCAGCTTTGTTTCAGGGGGAGAGACTGAAGCTTTCTTT	CASSFVSGGETEAFF
NA	TRBV29-1	NA	TRBJ1-2	TGCAGCGTTGAGTCCGAGACAGGATTCCTTAACTATGGCTACACCTTC	CSVESETGFLNYGYTF